This TCR beta chain is from a study of T cells after yellow fever vaccination. Germline V CDR1 and CDR2: ENHRY, SYGVKD. V was clipped by 4 bases and J by 5 bases, with 12 bases between them. There are 14 residues in the CDR3. The table lists this clonotype with a few counts. The antigen is unknown. Overall study findings and caveats: In post-booster samples, most primary-vaccination clones reappeared (about 95% CD4, roughly 88% CD8).

Using its own MiXCR run on the 5' RACE reads, TCRdb lists one record per CDR3 protein. Of fewer than 450,000 distinct CDR3 sequences listed, approximately 10% are singletons. This sequence originates from a man younger than 30 who received the YFV17D yellow fever vaccine. The J gene is TRBJ2-1, the V gene TRBV10-3, with D possibly matching TRBD1 (5 bases). This material consisted of PBMCs, taken on the day of the first yellow fever vaccination. The CDR3 DNA follows: TGTGCCATCAGTGTCTCACAGGTTGACAATGAGCAGTTCTTC. This sequence encodes CAISVSQVDNEQFF.